This entry describes one T cell receptor beta chain. The source of the sample is a study of blood T cell repertoires in COVID-19. Across the study: PBMCs, B-cell-depleted T cells, or T cells provided the cDNA or gDNA that made up the material.

The participants were between roughly 18 and 100 years old and came from fewer than 25 US areas. Clinical history reported by participants formed the basis on which cohorts were assigned. Cohort 3 donors were reported recovered after two negative PCRs, clearance, or symptom resolution. Repertoires were generated with immunoSEQ multiplex PCR, while TCRdb's copy carries only in-frame clones and drops some. The sample lists about 250,000 clones; roughly 90% were seen once. The germline gives CDR1 KGHSH, CDR2 LQKENI. The CDR3 sequence is 14 residues long. V dropped 3 bases and J dropped 3; count of bases not matched to a gene: 5.

Sequences were obtained from PBMCs or T cells enriched from blood (not recorded which). The chain uses TRBV18 and TRBJ2-7; 7 bases match TRBD1. The origin of this receptor is a woman between 45 and 65 years old who had recovered from COVID-19. The chain's CDR3 is CASSPGDRGYEQYF. CDR3 coding DNA: TGTGCCAGCTCACCTGGGGACAGAGGCTACGAGCAGTACTTC. The entire variable domain, with the rest obtained from reference TRBV18 and TRBJ2-7, is as follows: NAGVMQNPRHLVRRRGQEARLRCSPMKGHSHVYWYRQLPEEGLKFMVYLQKENIIDESGMPKERFSAEFPKEGPSILRIQQVVRGDSAAYFCASSPGDRGYEQYFGPGTRLTVT.